Sequencing of this TCR beta chain was carried out in a study of CD8 T cells in Susac syndrome. While serving as controls, healthy donors were matched for age and sex. Bulk CD8+ and CD4+ cells came from magnetic negative isolation; CD8+ TEMRA by FACS. This CDR3 comprises 13 residues. Deletions cut 0 bases from V and 5 bases from J, with 7 bases between. The germline V gene encodes CDR1 LGHNA and CDR2 YSLEER. Random hexamers primed reverse transcription of about 0.5 to 1 ug RNA. With immunoSEQ multiplex PCR, TCR beta CDR3 was amplified across 54 Vbeta and 13 Jbeta. Each CDR3 protein is one row after TCRdb ran MiXCR on the immunoSEQ multiplex PCR reads. The table records about 110,000 distinct CDR3 sequences, around 95% of them present only once. This clonotype appeared a single time.

This clonotype was obtained from a human donor in good health. The gene calls are TRBV4-3 and TRBJ1-1; maybe TRBD1 (6 bases). Sequencing used CD4+ T cells from PBMCs. This chain's CDR3 is CASSQEQGTEAFF. The CDR3 region has the DNA TGCGCCAGCAGCCAAGAACAGGGAACTGAAGCTTTCTTT.